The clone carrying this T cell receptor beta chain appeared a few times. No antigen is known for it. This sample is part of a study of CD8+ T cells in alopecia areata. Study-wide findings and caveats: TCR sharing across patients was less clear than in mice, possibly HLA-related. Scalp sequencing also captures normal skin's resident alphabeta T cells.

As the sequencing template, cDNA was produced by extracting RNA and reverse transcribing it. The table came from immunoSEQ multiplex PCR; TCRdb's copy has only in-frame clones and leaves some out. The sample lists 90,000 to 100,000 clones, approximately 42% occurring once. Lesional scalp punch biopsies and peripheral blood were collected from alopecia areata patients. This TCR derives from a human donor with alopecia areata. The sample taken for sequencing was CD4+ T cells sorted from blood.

The DNA for the CDR3 is TGCAGCGCCGGCGCCCGACAGGGATACACAGATACGCAGTATTTT. Protein: CSAGARQGYTDTQYF. V gene TRBV29-1 combines with J gene TRBJ2-3; 7 bases are shared with TRBD1. This CDR3 comprises 15 residues. Germline V gene lookup returns CDR1 SQVTM and CDR2 ANQGSEA. Unmatched junction bases numbered 12, after V lost 7 bases and J lost 2 bases.